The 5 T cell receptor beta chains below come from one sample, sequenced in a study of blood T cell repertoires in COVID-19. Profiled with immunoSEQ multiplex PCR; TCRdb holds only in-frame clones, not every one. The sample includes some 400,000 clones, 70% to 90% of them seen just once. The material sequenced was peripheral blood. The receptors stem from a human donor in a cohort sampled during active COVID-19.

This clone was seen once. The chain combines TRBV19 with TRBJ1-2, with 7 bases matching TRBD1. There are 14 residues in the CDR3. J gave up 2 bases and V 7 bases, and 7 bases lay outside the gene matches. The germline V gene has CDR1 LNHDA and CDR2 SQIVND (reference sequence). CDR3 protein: CASTLGTENYGYTF. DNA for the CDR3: TGTGCCAGTACCCTGGGGACAGAAAACTATGGCTACACCTTC.

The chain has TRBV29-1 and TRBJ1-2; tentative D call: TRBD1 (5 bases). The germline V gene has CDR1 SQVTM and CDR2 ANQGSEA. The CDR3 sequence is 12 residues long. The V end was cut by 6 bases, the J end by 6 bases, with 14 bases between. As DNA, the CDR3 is TGCAGCGTCGGACATTCTGATAATGGCTACACCTTC. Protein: CSVGHSDNGYTF.

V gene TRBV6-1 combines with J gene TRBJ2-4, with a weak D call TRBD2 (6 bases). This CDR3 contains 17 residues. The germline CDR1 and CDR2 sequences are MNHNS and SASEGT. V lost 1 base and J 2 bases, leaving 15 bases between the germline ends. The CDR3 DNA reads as TGTGCCAGCAGTGAAGGTCCGGTTGGGGGGTCCAAAAACATTCAGTACTTC. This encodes CASSEGPVGGSKNIQYF.

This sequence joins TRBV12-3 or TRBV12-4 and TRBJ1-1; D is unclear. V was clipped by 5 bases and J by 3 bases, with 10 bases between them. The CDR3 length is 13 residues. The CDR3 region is CASSAQRDTEAFF. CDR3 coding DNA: TGTGCCAGCAGTGCCCAGAGGGACACTGAAGCTTTCTTT.

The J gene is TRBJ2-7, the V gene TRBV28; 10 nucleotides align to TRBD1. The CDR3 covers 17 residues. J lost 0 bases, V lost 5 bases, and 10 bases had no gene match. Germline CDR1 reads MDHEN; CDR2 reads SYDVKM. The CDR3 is CASSVTGGPPGSYEQYF. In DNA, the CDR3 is TGTGCCAGCAGTGTGACAGGGGGCCCCCCGGGCTCCTACGAGCAGTACTTC.